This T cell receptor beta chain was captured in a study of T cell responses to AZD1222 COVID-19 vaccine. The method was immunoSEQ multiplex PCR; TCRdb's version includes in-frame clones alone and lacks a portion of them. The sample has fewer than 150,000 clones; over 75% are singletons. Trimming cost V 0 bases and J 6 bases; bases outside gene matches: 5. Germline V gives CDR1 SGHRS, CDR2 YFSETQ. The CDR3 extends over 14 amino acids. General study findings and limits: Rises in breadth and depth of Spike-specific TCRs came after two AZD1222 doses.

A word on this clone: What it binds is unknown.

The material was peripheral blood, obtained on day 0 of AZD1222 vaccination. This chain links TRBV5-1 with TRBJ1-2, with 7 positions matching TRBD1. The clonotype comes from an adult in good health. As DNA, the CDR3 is TGCGCCAGCAGCTTGGCCGGGACAGAGAATGGCTACACCTTC. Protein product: CASSLAGTENGYTF.